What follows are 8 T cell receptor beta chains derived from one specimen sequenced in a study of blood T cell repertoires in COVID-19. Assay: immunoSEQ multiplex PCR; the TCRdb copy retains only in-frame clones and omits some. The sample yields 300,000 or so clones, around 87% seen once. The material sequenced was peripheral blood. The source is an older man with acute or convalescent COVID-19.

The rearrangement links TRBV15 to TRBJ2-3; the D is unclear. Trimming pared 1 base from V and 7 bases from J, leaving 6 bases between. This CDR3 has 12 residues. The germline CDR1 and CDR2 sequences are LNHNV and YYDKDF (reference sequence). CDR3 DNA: TGTGCCACCAGCAGAGGAGGATATACGCAGTATTTT. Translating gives CATSRGGYTQYF.

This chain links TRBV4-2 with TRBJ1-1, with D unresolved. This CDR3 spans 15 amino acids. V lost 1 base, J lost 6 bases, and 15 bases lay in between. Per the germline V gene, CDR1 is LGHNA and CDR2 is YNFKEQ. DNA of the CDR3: TGTGCCAGCAGCCAAGGCGGGGTGGGAAGCGCTGAAGCTTTCTTT. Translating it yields CASSQGGVGSAEAFF.

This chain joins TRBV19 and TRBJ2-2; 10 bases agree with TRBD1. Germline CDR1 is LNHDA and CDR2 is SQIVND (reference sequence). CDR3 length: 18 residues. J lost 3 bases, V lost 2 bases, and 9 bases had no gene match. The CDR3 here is CASSITRRGTGDTGELFF. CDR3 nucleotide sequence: TGTGCCAGTAGTATAACCCGGAGGGGGACAGGGGACACCGGGGAGCTGTTTTTT.

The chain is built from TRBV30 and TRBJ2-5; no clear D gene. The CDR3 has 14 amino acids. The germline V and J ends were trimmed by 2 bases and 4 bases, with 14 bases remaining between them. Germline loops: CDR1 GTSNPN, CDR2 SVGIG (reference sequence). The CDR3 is CAWSRVAFGETQYF. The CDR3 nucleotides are TGTGCCTGGAGTCGGGTCGCATTCGGAGAGACCCAGTACTTC.

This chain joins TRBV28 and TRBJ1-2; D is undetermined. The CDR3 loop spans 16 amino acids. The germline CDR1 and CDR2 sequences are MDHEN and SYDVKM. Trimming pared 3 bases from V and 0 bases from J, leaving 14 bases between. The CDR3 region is CASSFAGQATNYGYTF. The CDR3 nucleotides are TGTGCCAGCAGTTTCGCGGGCCAGGCGACTAACTATGGCTACACCTTC.

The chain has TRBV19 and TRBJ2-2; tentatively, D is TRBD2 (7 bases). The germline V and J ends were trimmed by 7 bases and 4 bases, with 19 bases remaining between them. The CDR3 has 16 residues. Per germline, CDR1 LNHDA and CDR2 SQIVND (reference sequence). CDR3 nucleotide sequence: TGTGCCAGTACCAAAAGGGCGGGGGCTTCCACCGGGGAGCTGTTTTTT. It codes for CASTKRAGASTGELFF.

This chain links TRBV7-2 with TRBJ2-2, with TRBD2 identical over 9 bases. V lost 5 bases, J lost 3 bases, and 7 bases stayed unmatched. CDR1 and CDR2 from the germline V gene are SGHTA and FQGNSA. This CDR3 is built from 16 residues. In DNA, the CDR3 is TGTGCCAGCAGCGCTCTAGCGGGGTCGTACACCGGGGAGCTGTTTTTT. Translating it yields CASSALAGSYTGELFF.

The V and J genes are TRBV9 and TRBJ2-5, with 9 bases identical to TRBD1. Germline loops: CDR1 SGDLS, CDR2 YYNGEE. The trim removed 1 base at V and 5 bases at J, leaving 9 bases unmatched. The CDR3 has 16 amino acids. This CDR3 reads CASSVSLQGAGETQYF. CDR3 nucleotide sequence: TGTGCCAGCAGCGTATCTCTACAGGGGGCCGGGGAGACCCAGTACTTC.